What follows describes a single T cell receptor beta chain. A junction boundary mismatches the germline segment, possibly from a read error. In the original analysis: The assay estimated nucleated cells by amplifying reference gene primers. TCRdb's table, derived via immunoSEQ multiplex PCR, lists solely in-frame clones and lacks some. V and J calls and clone size come straight from that table; D and trimming were deduced from the DNA. Of nearly 250,000 clones detected, approximately 89% appear once; the ten largest clones hold 1.5% to 2%. These data originate in a study of blood T cell repertoires in COVID-19. Study at large: In each case, the material was cDNA or gDNA derived from T cells, B-cell-depleted T cells, or PBMCs.

CDR3 size: 17 residues. CDR1 and CDR2 (germline): LGHNA, YNFKEQ. The sequenced sample consisted of peripheral blood. This TCR came from a woman aged 60-75 years who had recovered from COVID-19. The rearrangement uses TRBV4-2 and TRBJ2-1; TRBD2 aligns across 9 bases. For the CDR3, the DNA is TGTGCCAGCAGCCAAGATGAGACTAGCGGACCCTACACTGAGCAGTTCTTC. Translated: CASSQDETSGPYTEQFF.